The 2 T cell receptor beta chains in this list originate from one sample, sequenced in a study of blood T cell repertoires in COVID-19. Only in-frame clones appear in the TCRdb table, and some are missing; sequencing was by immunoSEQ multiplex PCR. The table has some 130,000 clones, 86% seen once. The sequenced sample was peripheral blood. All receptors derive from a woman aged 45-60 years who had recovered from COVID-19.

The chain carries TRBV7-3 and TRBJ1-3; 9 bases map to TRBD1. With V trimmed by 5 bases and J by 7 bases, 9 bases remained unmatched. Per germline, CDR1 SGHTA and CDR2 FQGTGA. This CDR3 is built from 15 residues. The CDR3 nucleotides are TGTGCCAGCAGCCTCGGGACAGGGTGGGATAACACCATATATTTT. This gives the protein CASSLGTGWDNTIYF.

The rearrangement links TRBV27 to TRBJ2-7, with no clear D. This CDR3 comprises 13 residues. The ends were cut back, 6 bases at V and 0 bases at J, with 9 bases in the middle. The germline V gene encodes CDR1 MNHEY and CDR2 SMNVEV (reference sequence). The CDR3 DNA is TGTGCCAGCAGCCGCACGAGCTCCTACGAGCAGTACTTC. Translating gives CASSRTSSYEQYF.